This TCR beta chain came from a study of blood T cell repertoires in COVID-19. The CDR3 consists of 13 residues. The germline V gene has CDR1 WSHSY and CDR2 SAAADI. V shed 5 bases and J shed 7 bases, with 12 bases lying between them. This clone has a handful of counts. Sequencing used immunoSEQ multiplex PCR; TCRdb keeps in-frame clones, though not all of them. The table has over 250,000 clones, more than 80% seen once. Sequencing was done on a sample of peripheral blood. J is TRBJ1-5 and V is TRBV10-2; D unclear. The clonotype comes from a woman aged 45-60 years with COVID-19, enrolled during active disease. The CDR3 sequence is CASSLRGWQPQHF. The CDR3 nucleotides read TGCGCCAGCAGTCTACGAGGGTGGCAGCCCCAGCATTTT.